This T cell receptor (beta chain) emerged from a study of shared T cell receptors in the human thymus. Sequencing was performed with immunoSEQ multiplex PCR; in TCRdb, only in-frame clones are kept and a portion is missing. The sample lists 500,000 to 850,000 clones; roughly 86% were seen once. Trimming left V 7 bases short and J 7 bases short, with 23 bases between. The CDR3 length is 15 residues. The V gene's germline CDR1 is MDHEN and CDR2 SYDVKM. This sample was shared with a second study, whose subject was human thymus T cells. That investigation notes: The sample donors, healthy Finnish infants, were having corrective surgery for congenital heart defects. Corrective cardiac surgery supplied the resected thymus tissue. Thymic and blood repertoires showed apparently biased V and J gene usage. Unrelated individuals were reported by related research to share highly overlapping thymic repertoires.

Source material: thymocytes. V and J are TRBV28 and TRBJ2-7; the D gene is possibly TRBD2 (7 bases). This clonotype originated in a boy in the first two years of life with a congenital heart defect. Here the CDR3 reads CASIGGWGGLREQYF. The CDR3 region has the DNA TGTGCCAGCATCGGGGGTTGGGGGGGCCTCAGGGAGCAGTACTTC.